These T cell receptor beta chains were read from a single sample in a study of T cells in Graves' hyperthyroidism and ophthalmopathy. TCRdb itself ran the multiplex PCR reads through MiXCR, one entry per CDR3 protein. The sample holds 250,000 to 300,000 distinct CDR3 sequences, about 17% seen once. The specimen was blood. These receptors originate from a woman aged 55-69 years with Graves' ophthalmopathy. Both conserved end residues are part of each CDR3. The D gene is left open where the match is weak. Where a row states a size, it is once, few, many or the class of an expanded clone; other rows omit it.

D,V,J,size,DNA,CDR3
NA,TRBV7-6,TRBJ2-3,many,TGTGCCAGCAGCTCCGAGACAGATACGCAGTATTTT,CASSSETDTQYF
TRBD1,TRBV5-4,TRBJ1-2,NA,TGTGCCAGCAGCTTCGCAGGGGGCGGCTATGGCTACACCTTC,CASSFAGGGYGYTF
NA,TRBV6-2/TRBV6-3,TRBJ1-5,many,TGTGCCAGCAGTGAAACCGCAAGGACCGATTATAGCAATCAGCCCCAGCATTTT,CASSETARTDYSNQPQHF
TRBD1,TRBV7-2,TRBJ1-2,many,TGTGCCAGCAGCTTGGGACAGGGGGCGATGGGTGGCTACACCTTC,CASSLGQGAMGGYTF
NA,TRBV20-1,TRBJ2-2,NA,TGCAGTGCTAGAGTTTTCACAGCCAACACCGGGGAGCTGTCTTTT,CSARVFTANTGELSF
TRBD1,TRBV4-1,TRBJ2-7,few,TGCGCCAGCAGCCTCCGGGACAGGGTCTACGAGCAGTACTTC,CASSLRDRVYEQYF
NA,TRBV18,TRBJ2-5,NA,TGTGCCAGCTCACCAAAGAGGGAGACCCAGTACTTC,CASSPKRETQYF
NA,TRBV29-1,TRBJ1-1,many,TGCAGCGTCCGACGGCGGGGGGGGCCTGAAGCTTTCTTT,CSVRRRGGPEAFF
TRBD2,TRBV4-1,TRBJ2-3,NA,TGCGCCAGCAGAAGAGCGGGAGGGGTGGAAGATACGCAGTATTTT,CASRRAGGVEDTQYF
TRBD2,TRBV7-4,TRBJ2-3,once,TGTGCCAGCAGCGTAGTGGGGCTAGCGGGAGGGCCTGGCACAGATACGCAGTATTTT,CASSVVGLAGGPGTDTQYF
NA,TRBV15,TRBJ2-1,many,TGTGCCACCAGCAGAGGCCCCGGGACTCCACACAATGAGCAGTTCTTC,CATSRGPGTPHNEQFF
NA,TRBV7-2,TRBJ1-1,many,TGTGCCAGCAGCTCAAGGGGGGGGGTTGAAGCTTTCTTT,CASSSRGGVEAFF
TRBD1,TRBV20-1,TRBJ2-1,NA,TGCAGTGCTTGCCCATACAGGGGGCGAGCCTACAATGAGCAGTTCTTC,CSACPYRGRAYNEQFF
NA,TRBV2,TRBJ1-2,many,TGTGCCTCCCGGACAGACTTCTATATCTATGGCTACACCTTC,CASRTDFYIYGYTF
TRBD1,TRBV12-3/TRBV12-4,TRBJ1-1,many,TGTGCCAGCAGTTTAGGCCAGGGGGTGAACACTGAAGCTTTCTTT,CASSLGQGVNTEAFF
NA,TRBV28,TRBJ2-4,many,TGTGCCAGCAGTTTCCGAGGAAGGATCGAGTTAAAAAAAAACATTCAGTACTTC,CASSFRGRIELKKNIQYF